The clone carrying this T cell receptor (beta chain) was detected ten times or more. This record belongs to a study of molecular identifiers for immune sequencing clone quantification. TCRdb itself ran the PCR reads through MiXCR, one entry per CDR3 protein. The data show 60,000 to 70,000 distinct CDR3 sequences, 15% to 20% seen once. The CDR3 length is 16 residues. Germline lookup yields CDR1 MNHEY and CDR2 SVGAGI. V lost 2 bases and J lost 1; bases outside the gene matches: 6. This chain uses TRBV6-5 with TRBJ2-7; 9 bases are shared with TRBD2. Sequencing used naive CD8+ T cells from blood, with Jurkat cell RNA spiked in. Subset: FACS-sorted CD8+CD4-CCR7+CD45RA+ naive T cells. The clonotype comes from a human donor in good health. Some libraries in this study had Jurkat cell RNA spiked in. The CDR3 here is CASSYDIAGVSYEQYF. In DNA form, the CDR3 reads TGTGCCAGCAGTTACGACATAGCGGGAGTTTCCTACGAGCAGTACTTC.